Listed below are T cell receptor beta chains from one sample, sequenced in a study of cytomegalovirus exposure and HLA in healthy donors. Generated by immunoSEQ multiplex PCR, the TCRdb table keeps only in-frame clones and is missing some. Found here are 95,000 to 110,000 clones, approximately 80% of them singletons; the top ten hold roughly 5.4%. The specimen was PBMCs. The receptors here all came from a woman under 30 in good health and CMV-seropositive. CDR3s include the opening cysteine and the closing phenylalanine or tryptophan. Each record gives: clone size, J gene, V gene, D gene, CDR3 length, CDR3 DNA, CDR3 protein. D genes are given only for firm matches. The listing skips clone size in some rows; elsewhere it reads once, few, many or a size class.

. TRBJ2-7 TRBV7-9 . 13 TGTGCCAGCAGTACGTGGGCCTTTTACGAGCAGTACTTC CASSTWAFYEQYF
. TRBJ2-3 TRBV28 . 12 TGTGCCACCCTAGAAAGCACAGATACGCAGTATTTT CATLESTDTQYF
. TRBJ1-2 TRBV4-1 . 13 TGCGCCAGCAGCCTGGAGAAAAACTATGGCTACACCTTC CASSLEKNYGYTF
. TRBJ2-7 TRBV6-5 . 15 TGTGCCAGCAGTTACGGCCCCGGGAGCACCTACGAGCAGTACTTC CASSYGPGSTYEQYF
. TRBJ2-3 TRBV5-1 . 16 TGCGCCAGCACAACAAGCGAGGGACGGGAGTTCGATACGCAGTATTTT CASTTSEGREFDTQYF
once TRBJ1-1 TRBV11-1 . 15 TGTGCCAGCAGGTCCCACCCCGATTCGGGCACTGAAGCTTTCTTT CASRSHPDSGTEAFF
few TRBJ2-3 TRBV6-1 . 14 TGTGCCAGCAGTCAACGGGACAACACAGATACGCAGTATTTT CASSQRDNTDTQYF
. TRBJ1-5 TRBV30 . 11 TGTGCCTGGAGCGCCGGTGGGCCCCAGCATTTT CAWSAGGPQHF
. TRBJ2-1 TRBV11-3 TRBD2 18 TGTGCCAGCAGCCTTAGTGGCACTAGCGGATATTATTACAATGAGCAGTTCTTC CASSLSGTSGYYYNEQFF
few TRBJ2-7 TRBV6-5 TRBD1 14 TGTGCCAGCAGTGTGGGGGGACAGGGAAGCGAGCAGTACTTC CASSVGGQGSEQYF
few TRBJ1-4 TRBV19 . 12 TGTGCCAGTAGTACTCCAGGGTCTAAACTGTTTTTT CASSTPGSKLFF
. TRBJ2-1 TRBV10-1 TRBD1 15 TGCGCCAGCAGTGACCCAGGGGGATCCCACAATGAGCAGTTCTTC CASSDPGGSHNEQFF
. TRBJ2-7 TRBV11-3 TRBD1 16 TGTGCCAGCAGCCTATGGGGGACAGGGGTCTCCTACGAGCAGTACTTC CASSLWGTGVSYEQYF
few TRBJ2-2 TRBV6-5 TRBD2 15 TGTGCCAGCAGTTACGAGCGGGAGAGGGTCGGGGAGCTGTTTTTT CASSYERERVGELFF
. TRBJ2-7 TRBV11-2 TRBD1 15 TGTGCCAGCAGCGCGGGACAGGGGATCTCCTACGAGCAGTACTTC CASSAGQGISYEQYF
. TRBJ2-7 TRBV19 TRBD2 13 TGTGCCAGTAGGGGGGGACTAGCTGGCGAGCAGTACTTC CASRGGLAGEQYF
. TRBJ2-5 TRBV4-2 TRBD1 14 TGTGCCAGCAGCCAAGGGGGACAGTCGGAGACCCAGTACTTC CASSQGGQSETQYF
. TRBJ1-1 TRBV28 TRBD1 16 TGTGCCAGCAGTTGGACCTCCGGACAGGGACCCACTGAAGCTTTCTTT CASSWTSGQGPTEAFF
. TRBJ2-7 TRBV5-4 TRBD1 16 TGTGCCAGCAGCTTGGATGGGACAGGGGGCTCCTACGAGCAGTACTTC CASSLDGTGGSYEQYF
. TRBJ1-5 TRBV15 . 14 TGTGCCACCAGCAGAGGGGACACCAATCAGCCCCAGCATTTT CATSRGDTNQPQHF
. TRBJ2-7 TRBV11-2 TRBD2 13 TGTGCCAGCAGCGCCTGGGCGGGAGAAAGGCAGTACTTC CASSAWAGERQYF
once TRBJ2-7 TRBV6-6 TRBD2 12 TGTGCCAGCAGTGGACTAGCCTACGAGCAGTACTTC CASSGLAYEQYF
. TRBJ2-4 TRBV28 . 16 TGTGCCAGCACCCCGAGGAGGATTCTAGCCAAAAACATTCAGTACTTC CASTPRRILAKNIQYF
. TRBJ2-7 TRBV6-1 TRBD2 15 TGTGCCAGCAGTGAACAAGGGGAGGGCCCCTCCGAGCAGTACTTC CASSEQGEGPSEQYF
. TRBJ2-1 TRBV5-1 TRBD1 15 TGCGCCAGCAGCTCGACAGGCGTACAGGGGAATGAGCAGTTCTTC CASSSTGVQGNEQFF
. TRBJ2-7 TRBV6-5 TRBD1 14 TGTGCCAGCAGTCCCTCGACAGGGGCCCACGAGCAGTACTTC CASSPSTGAHEQYF
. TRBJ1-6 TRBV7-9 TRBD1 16 TGTGCCAGCAGCGCCGACTACAGGGGGACGAATTCACCCCTCCACTTT CASSADYRGTNSPLHF
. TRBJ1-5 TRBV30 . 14 TGTGCCTGGAGCGAACAGTGGGGCAATCAGCCCCAGCATTTT CAWSEQWGNQPQHF
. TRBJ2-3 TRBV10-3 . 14 TGTGCCATCAGTGATGTGGGCCAGGGGGATACGCAGTATTTT CAISDVGQGDTQYF
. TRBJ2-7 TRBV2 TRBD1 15 TGTGCCAGCAGTGAAGGAGGGGGGACAGGATACGAGCAGTACTTC CASSEGGGTGYEQYF
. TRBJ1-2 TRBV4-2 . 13 TGTGCCAGCAGCCAAGACATTAACTATGGCTACACCTTC CASSQDINYGYTF
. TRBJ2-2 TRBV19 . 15 TGTGCCAGTAGTATAGTCCTACTAGGCACCGGGGAGCTGTTTTTT CASSIVLLGTGELFF
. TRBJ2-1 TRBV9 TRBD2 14 TGTGCCAGCAGCGTTCCGGCGGGAGGGTTTGAGCAGTTCTTC CASSVPAGGFEQFF
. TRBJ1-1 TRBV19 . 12 TGTGCCAGTAGTATTGGGAGGGCTGAAGCTTTCTTT CASSIGRAEAFF
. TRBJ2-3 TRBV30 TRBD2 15 TGTGCCTGGGGGACTAGCGGGAGGCTTGCAGATACGCAGTATTTT CAWGTSGRLADTQYF
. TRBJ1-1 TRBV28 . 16 TGTGCCAGCAGTACTCCTGCCGGGACAAGGAACACTGAAGCTTTCTTT CASSTPAGTRNTEAFF
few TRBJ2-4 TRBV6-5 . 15 TGTGCCAGCAGTACTTCCAGGGGTAACAAAAACATTCAGTACTTC CASSTSRGNKNIQYF
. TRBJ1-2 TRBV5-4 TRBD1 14 TGTGCCAGCAGCGACCGGGACAGGGGAAATGGCTACACCTTC CASSDRDRGNGYTF
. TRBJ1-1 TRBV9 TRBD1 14 TGTGCCAGCAGCCCCCAGGGGGCGGGGACTGAAGCTTTCTTT CASSPQGAGTEAFF
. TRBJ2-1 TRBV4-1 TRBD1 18 TGCGCCAGCAGCCAAGTGGATCAGGGGGCGAATCGCTACAATGAGCAGTTCTTC CASSQVDQGANRYNEQFF